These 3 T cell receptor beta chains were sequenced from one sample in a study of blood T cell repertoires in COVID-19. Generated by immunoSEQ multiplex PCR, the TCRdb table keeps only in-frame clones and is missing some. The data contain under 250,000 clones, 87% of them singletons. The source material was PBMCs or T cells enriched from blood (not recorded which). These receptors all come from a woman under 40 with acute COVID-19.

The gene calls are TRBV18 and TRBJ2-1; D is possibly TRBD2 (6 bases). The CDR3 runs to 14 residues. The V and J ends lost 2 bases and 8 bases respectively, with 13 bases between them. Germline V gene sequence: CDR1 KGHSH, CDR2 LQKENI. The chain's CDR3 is CASSPAGLAYEQFF. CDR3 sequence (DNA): TGTGCCAGCTCACCAGCGGGGCTAGCGTATGAGCAGTTCTTC. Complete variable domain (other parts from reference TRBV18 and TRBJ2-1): NAGVMQNPRHLVRRRGQEARLRCSPMKGHSHVYWYRQLPEEGLKFMVYLQKENIIDESGMPKERFSAEFPKEGPSILRIQQVVRGDSAAYFCASSPAGLAYEQFFGPGTRLTVL.

CDR3 amino acids: CASTPGRGGRYNEQFF. DNA for the CDR3: TGTGCCAGCACCCCGGGGAGGGGGGGCCGTTACAATGAGCAGTTCTTC. The gene calls are TRBV7-9 and TRBJ2-1, with a tentative D call TRBD2 (7 bases). CDR1 and CDR2 (germline): SEHNR, FQNEAQ (reference sequence). The V and J ends lost 7 bases and 4 bases respectively, with 20 bases between them. This CDR3 is built from 16 residues.

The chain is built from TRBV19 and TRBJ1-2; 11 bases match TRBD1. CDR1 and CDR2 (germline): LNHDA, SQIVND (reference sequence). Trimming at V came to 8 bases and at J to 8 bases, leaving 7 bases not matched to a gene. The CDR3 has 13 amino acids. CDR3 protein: CASLDRGRRGYTF. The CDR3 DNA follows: TGTGCCAGTTTGGACAGGGGGCGTCGGGGCTACACCTTC.